The T cell receptor (beta chain) described here comes from a study of liver allograft versus peripheral blood T cells. Study context: Transplanted livers held T cell receptor repertoires, and these were compared with repertoires in recipients' peripheral blood.

The ends were cut back, 11 bases at V and 7 bases at J, with 21 bases in the middle. Per the germline V gene, CDR1 is MNHEY and CDR2 is SVGAGI. The CDR3 spans 14 residues. This clonotype is classed as medium-sized. Its cognate antigen is unknown. General study results and limits: Liver allograft repertoires of T cell receptors reportedly diverged from peripheral blood repertoires.

TCRdb recomputed calls from the reads with MiXCR, one row per CDR3 protein. Of about 8,000 distinct CDR3 sequences listed, under 20% were seen once; the top ten hold about 4.7%. The TCR originated in a human patient who had a liver transplant. Some T cells may be graft donor cells. The chain recombines TRBV6-5 with TRBJ2-1; no definite D call. The CDR3 region is CAVLGPQGRNEQFF. The DNA for the CDR3 is TGTGCCGTGTTGGGCCCCCAAGGAAGGAATGAGCAGTTCTTC.